This TCR beta chain was identified in a study of T cell responses to AZD1222 COVID-19 vaccine. Broader study findings: White British donors predominated, females outnumbered males, and clonal diversity was possibly underestimated.

Here immunoSEQ multiplex PCR was the method, and the copy in TCRdb shows in-frame clones only, minus some. Of some 140,000 clones listed, 70% to 90% are singletons. Comment on this clone: Its antigen is undetermined.

CDR3 length equals 17 residues. V lost 2 bases to trimming and J lost 3 bases; unmatched junction nucleotides: 12. Germline V gene sequence: CDR1 SGHNT, CDR2 YENEEA. This chain joins TRBV11-3 and TRBJ2-7; 8 bases map to TRBD2. The source was peripheral blood, collected on day 0 of AZD1222 vaccination. The origin of this receptor is an adult in good health. In DNA form, the CDR3 reads TGTGCCAGCAGCTTAATGTTATTGGCGGGAGGCCTCTACGAGCAGTACTTC. Encoded protein: CASSLMLLAGGLYEQYF. Full variable domain (rest looked up from reference TRBV11-3 and TRBJ2-7): EAGVVQSPRYKIIEKKQPVAFWCNPISGHNTLYWYLQNLGQGPELLIRYENEEAVDDSQLPKDRFSAERLKGVDSTLKIQPAELGDSAVYLCASSLMLLAGGLYEQYFGPGTRLTVT.